Listed below are T cell receptor beta chains from one sample, sequenced in a study of cytomegalovirus exposure and HLA in healthy donors. Measured with immunoSEQ multiplex PCR; TCRdb has only the in-frame clones, and not every one. This sample carries 150,000 to 180,000 clones, roughly 84% of them seen once, and the ten largest clones take 2% to 2.5%. The specimen was PBMCs. Receptors were obtained from a human donor in good health. The CDR3 runs from the conserved cysteine through the conserved F or W. Fields, in order: V gene, clone size, J gene, D gene, CDR3 DNA, CDR3 protein. D genes are given only for firm matches. Clone size is given for some rows only: seen once, a few or many times, or a class if the clone is expanded.

>TRBV12-5|once|TRBJ1-2|.
TGTGCTAGTGGTGATTTCAGCGCAGGGCGTTATGGCTACACCTTC
CASGDFSAGRYGYTF
>TRBV9|.|TRBJ1-1|.
TGTGCCAGCGGTTTGGGGAGTTCGGCTGAAGCTTTCTTT
CASGLGSSAEAFF
>TRBV5-6|.|TRBJ1-6|.
TGTGCCAGCAGCTATCGGACACCCGCCGTCCCCAATTCACCCCTCCACTTT
CASSYRTPAVPNSPLHF
>TRBV7-9|.|TRBJ1-5|.
TGTGCCAGCAGCTCCGCCAGGAACAGCAATCAGCCCCAGCATTTT
CASSSARNSNQPQHF
>TRBV25-1|.|TRBJ2-1|TRBD2
TGTGCCAGCAGCGGGACTAGCGGGACGTTTGAGCAGTTCTTC
CASSGTSGTFEQFF
>TRBV2|.|TRBJ1-1|TRBD1
TGTGCCAGCAGATACAGGGGTAACACTGAAGCTTTCTTT
CASRYRGNTEAFF
>TRBV5-1|.|TRBJ2-7|TRBD1
TGCGCCAGCAGTCGCCGGGACAGACATCAGGGGAGCTACGAGCAGTACTTC
CASSRRDRHQGSYEQYF
>TRBV7-9|.|TRBJ2-7|TRBD2
TGTGCCAGCAGCTTCGGCCTAGCGGGAGTCACCTACGAGCAGTACTTC
CASSFGLAGVTYEQYF
>TRBV14|many|TRBJ2-2|.
TGTGCCAGCAGCCCACAGGTAGCCGGGGAGCTGTTTTTT
CASSPQVAGELFF
>TRBV2|.|TRBJ2-1|.
TGTGCCAGCAGTTCCTTTCCCCTGGGGGGGGCCTTGGATGAGCAGTTCTTC
CASSSFPLGGALDEQFF
>TRBV29-1|.|TRBJ2-6|TRBD1
TGCAGCATCCGACAGGGTGGCTCTGGGGCCAACGTCCTGACTTTC
CSIRQGGSGANVLTF
>TRBV18|.|TRBJ2-2|.
TGTGCCAGCTCACCTCAGGAAGCCGGCACCGGGGAGCTGTTTTTT
CASSPQEAGTGELFF
>TRBV28|.|TRBJ2-3|TRBD2
TGTGCCAGCAGTTCCCGACTAGCGGGAGTTACAGATACGCAGTATTTT
CASSSRLAGVTDTQYF
>TRBV5-4|.|TRBJ2-3|TRBD2
TGTGCCAGCAGCTGGGGGACTAGCCGAAGCACAGATACGCAGTATTTT
CASSWGTSRSTDTQYF
>TRBV7-6|.|TRBJ1-4|TRBD1
TGTGCCAGCAGCATAGGAGGGACAGGGAATGAAAAACTGTTTTTT
CASSIGGTGNEKLFF
>TRBV29-1|.|TRBJ2-3|.
TGCAGCGCCGAGGGGGGGGGCCGAACAGATACGCAGTATTTT
CSAEGGGRTDTQYF
>TRBV4-3|.|TRBJ2-6|TRBD1
TGCGCCAGCCGCGGAGGCGGGACAGGACTCTCTGGGGCCAACGTCCTGACTTTC
CASRGGGTGLSGANVLTF
>TRBV11-2|.|TRBJ2-1|.
TGTGCCAGCAGCTTAGGAGTCGGCAGGGTGTTTGAAAATGAGCAGTTCTTC
CASSLGVGRVFENEQFF
>TRBV11-2|.|TRBJ2-3|.
TGTGCCAGCAGCGCTAACATGGGAGAGCGCACAGATACGCAGTATTTT
CASSANMGERTDTQYF
>TRBV6-6|.|TRBJ2-7|TRBD2
TGTGCCAGCAGCCAAAACCCGGGGGGGCCCAACGAGCAGTACTTC
CASSQNPGGPNEQYF
>TRBV2|many|TRBJ1-5|TRBD1
TGTGCCAGCAGTGGGACAGGAGGTAATCAGCCCCAGCATTTT
CASSGTGGNQPQHF
>TRBV2|.|TRBJ1-2|TRBD1
TGTGCCAGCAGTCCCGGGACAGGGTTGGTAGTAAACTATGGCTACACCTTC
CASSPGTGLVVNYGYTF
>TRBV9|.|TRBJ2-1|.
TGTGCCAGCAGCGTTCTCGGTGGGGCCATCTACAATGAGCAGTTCTTC
CASSVLGGAIYNEQFF
>TRBV6-6|.|TRBJ1-2|TRBD1
TGTGCCACCTTGACAGGGGAAAACTATGGCTACACCTTC
CATLTGENYGYTF